Each of the 27 T cell receptor beta chains below was sequenced from the same sample in a study of radiation and T cells in renal cell carcinoma. The table came from immunoSEQ multiplex PCR; TCRdb's copy has only in-frame clones and leaves some out. The repertoire holds about 150,000 clones, with approximately 88% as singletons. Time point described: blood 2 weeks post-SBRT. The treatment: 15 Gy SBRT to primary tumor, nephrectomy 4 weeks later. Sequences were derived from blood, sampled from a patient whose treatment included radiotherapy and nephrectomy. These receptors were obtained from a woman aged 50 to 65 with renal cell carcinoma.

The chain has TRBV4-2 and TRBJ2-7, with TRBD2 matching over 10 bases. Unmatched junction bases numbered 4, after V lost 3 bases and J lost 5 bases. Germline V gene lookup returns CDR1 LGHNA and CDR2 YNFKEQ. CDR3 length equals 14 residues. Here the CDR3 DNA reads TGTGCCAGCAGCCACAGCGGGGGGGAGAACGAGCAGTACTTC. Its protein is CASSHSGGENEQYF.

This chain links TRBV19 with TRBJ2-1; D is uncertain. The CDR3 is made up of 11 amino acids. V was clipped by 4 bases and J by 3 bases, with 1 base between them. CDR1 is LNHDA and CDR2 is SQIVND in the germline V gene (reference sequence). The CDR3 sequence is CASSSYNEQFF. CDR3 bases: TGTGCCAGTAGTAGCTACAATGAGCAGTTCTTC. The full variable domain, completed using reference TRBV19 and TRBJ2-1, is DGGITQSPKYLFRKEGQNVTLSCEQNLNHDAMYWYRQDPGQGLRLIYYSQIVNDFQKGDIAEGYSVSREKKESFPLTVTSAQKNPTAFYLCASSSYNEQFFGPGTRLTVL.

This chain links TRBV11-3 with TRBJ1-1; D ambiguous. Trimming stripped 0 bases from V and 0 bases from J, with 2 bases between. Per the germline V gene, CDR1 is SGHNT and CDR2 is YENEEA. The CDR3 extends over 13 amino acids. The CDR3 is CASSLEMNTEAFF. CDR3 DNA sequence: TGTGCCAGCAGCTTAGAAATGAACACTGAAGCTTTCTTT.

The V call is TRBV2, the J call TRBJ1-5; D not resolved. The CDR3 has 14 amino acids. The germline V gene encodes CDR1 SNHLY and CDR2 FYNNEI. Trimming took 2 bases from V and 0 from J, leaving 5 bases between them. The CDR3 here is CASSERLSNQPQHF. The CDR3 DNA sequence: TGTGCCAGCAGTGAACGGCTTAGCAATCAGCCCCAGCATTTT.

This chain links TRBV4-3 with TRBJ2-2; 10 bases map to TRBD2. V dropped 4 bases and J dropped 7; count of bases not matched to a gene: 6. The CDR3 has 15 residues. The germline CDR1 and CDR2 sequences are LGHNA and YSLEER. The CDR3 nucleotides are TGCGCCAGCAGCCCTCTAGCGGGGGCAGTCGGGGAGCTGTTTTTT. Translated, it gives CASSPLAGAVGELFF.

The chain couples TRBV15 to TRBJ1-4, with unresolved D. V was trimmed by 1 base and J by 6 bases, leaving 12 bases between them. Germline loops: CDR1 LNHNV, CDR2 YYDKDF (reference sequence). CDR3 length equals 15 residues. The CDR3: CATSRVRGWDEKLFF. As DNA, the CDR3 is TGTGCCACCAGCAGAGTTAGAGGGTGGGATGAAAAACTGTTTTTT.

This chain links TRBV6-1 with TRBJ2-2; D might be TRBD1 (5 bases). Trimming cost V 4 bases and J 0 bases, with 6 bases left between them. CDR1 MNHNS and CDR2 SASEGT come from the germline V gene. CDR3 length: 14 amino acids. The CDR3 region is CASSAGTNTGELFF. The CDR3 nucleotides read TGTGCCAGCAGTGCAGGGACGAACACCGGGGAGCTGTTTTTT.

The chain combines TRBV5-6 with TRBJ1-2, with D uncertain. Trimming left V 0 bases short and J 5 bases short, with 11 bases between. Per germline, CDR1 SGHDT and CDR2 YYEEEE. This CDR3 has 14 residues. The CDR3 nucleotides are TGTGCCAGCAGCTTGGTTGGAAGCGATTATGGCTACACCTTC. Encoded protein: CASSLVGSDYGYTF.

V gene TRBV7-8 combines with J gene TRBJ2-3; 7 nucleotides agree with TRBD2. The CDR3 has 14 residues. Germline CDR1 SGHVS, CDR2 FQNEAQ. Unmatched junction bases numbered 1, after V lost 1 base and J lost 3 bases. CDR3 nucleotide sequence: TGTGCCAGCAGCTTAGTCGGGAGGACAGATACGCAGTATTTT. This encodes CASSLVGRTDTQYF.

This sequence joins TRBV6-1 and TRBJ2-1; D not resolved. V was clipped by 2 bases and J by 9 bases, with 17 bases between them. CDR3 length equals 15 residues. Germline V gene lookup returns CDR1 MNHNS and CDR2 SASEGT. CDR3 residues: CASSELIAARSEQFF. In nucleotides, the CDR3 is TGTGCCAGCAGTGAATTAATCGCGGCTAGAAGTGAGCAGTTCTTC.

This clone was observed once. The CDR3 loop reads CSVRDRVSTDTQYF. Written as DNA, the CDR3 is TGCAGCGTCCGGGACAGGGTGTCGACAGATACGCAGTATTTT. The chain couples TRBV29-1 to TRBJ2-3, with TRBD1 matching 9 bases. Germline V gene lookup returns CDR1 SQVTM and CDR2 ANQGSEA. The CDR3 has 14 amino acids. With V trimmed by 6 bases and J by 3 bases, 7 bases remained unmatched.

The rearrangement uses TRBV10-3 and TRBJ2-1; tentative D call: TRBD1 (5 bases). Per germline, CDR1 ENHRY and CDR2 SYGVKD. This CDR3 has 17 residues. V was shortened by 2 bases and J by 0 bases, with 14 bases between the two germline ends. CDR3 in amino acids: CAISEEVSRASYNEQFF. The CDR3 DNA follows: TGTGCCATCAGTGAGGAGGTATCCAGGGCCTCCTACAATGAGCAGTTCTTC.

The chain is built from TRBV15 and TRBJ2-2; no firm D call. The CDR3 length is 11 residues. The germline V gene has CDR1 LNHNV and CDR2 YYDKDF (reference sequence). V lost 4 bases and J 3 bases, leaving 0 bases between the germline ends. The CDR3 DNA reads TGTGCCACCAGCAACACCGGGGAGCTGTTTTTT. As protein: CATSNTGELFF. The whole variable domain, remainder taken from reference TRBV15 and TRBJ2-2, is DAMVIQNPRYQVTQFGKPVTLSCSQTLNHNVMYWYQQKSSQAPKLLFHYYDKDFNNEADTPDNFQSRRPNTSFCFLDIRSPGLGDTAMYLCATSNTGELFFGEGSRLTVL.

V gene TRBV6-5 combines with J gene TRBJ1-6; D is uncertain. This CDR3 contains 14 residues. Germline V gene lookup returns CDR1 MNHEY and CDR2 SVGAGI. V was clipped by 6 bases and J by 8 bases, with 14 bases between them. The CDR3: CASRPSLNHSPLHF. The CDR3 nucleotides are TGTGCCAGCAGGCCCTCGTTAAACCATTCACCCCTCCACTTT.

V is TRBV19 and J is TRBJ2-6; 7 bases fit TRBD1. Losses at the gene ends were 4 bases for V and 0 bases for J; bases not matched to a gene: 6. The germline V gene encodes CDR1 LNHDA and CDR2 SQIVND (reference sequence). The CDR3 contains 17 residues. The CDR3 protein is CASSRGGSFSGANVLTF. The CDR3 DNA reads TGTGCCAGTAGTAGAGGGGGCAGTTTCTCTGGGGCCAACGTCCTGACTTTC.

The chain joins TRBV13 to TRBJ2-5, with 14 bases matching TRBD2. Unmatched junction bases numbered 9, after V lost 4 bases and J lost 5 bases. The V gene's germline CDR1 is PRHDT and CDR2 FYEKMQ (reference sequence). The CDR3 extends over 17 amino acids. In DNA form, the CDR3 reads TGTGCCAGCAGCTCGGGACTAGCGGGGGCAGCCGGGGAGACCCAGTACTTC. This encodes CASSSGLAGAAGETQYF.

V is TRBV25-1 and J is TRBJ2-5; TRBD1 is a possible D gene (6 bases). Per germline, CDR1 MGHDK and CDR2 SYGVNS. V shed 1 base and J shed 4 bases, with 13 bases lying between them. This CDR3 spans 15 amino acids. The CDR3 nucleotides read TGTGCCAGCAGTGAATCAGGGGTGGTAGGAGAGACCCAGTACTTC. It translates to CASSESGVVGETQYF.

V and J are TRBV19 and TRBJ1-3; D not certain. The CDR3 runs 15 residues. Germline assignment: CDR1 LNHDA and CDR2 SQIVND (reference sequence). Trimming shortened V by 4 bases and J by 4 bases, and 14 bases separated the two germline ends. CDR3 sequence (DNA): TGTGCCAGTAGTACCCCGGTCGGAGGGGGAAACACCATATATTTT. This translates into CASSTPVGGGNTIYF.

The chain recombines TRBV7-9 with TRBJ2-7; D ambiguous. Trimming shortened V by 11 bases and J by 3 bases, and 17 bases separated the two germline ends. The germline gives CDR1 SEHNR, CDR2 FQNEAQ (reference sequence). The CDR3 is made up of 13 amino acids. CDR3 sequence: CAGKGPGHYEQYF. CDR3 in DNA: TGTGCCGGTAAGGGCCCGGGCCACTACGAGCAGTACTTC. Full variable domain (remainder filled in from reference TRBV7-9 and TRBJ2-7): DTGVSQNPRHKITKRGQNVTFRCDPISEHNRLYWYRQTLGQGPEFLTYFQNEAQLEKSRLLSDRFSAERPKGSFSTLEIQRTEQGDSAMYLCAGKGPGHYEQYFGPGTRLTVT.

A word on this clone: Because the CDR3's place on the DNA is in doubt, the DNA is left out and the CDR3 is given as listed by TCRdb. The chain recombines TRBV2 with TRBJ1-6; TRBD1 is the table's D call and was not checked against the DNA. The germline CDR1 and CDR2 sequences are SNHLY and FYNNEI. The CDR3 is 15 residues long, counting both termini. The CDR3 loop reads CASSDFGPGNSPLHF.

This clone was observed once. The genes are TRBV10-3 and TRBJ2-7; D is perhaps TRBD1 (6 bases). Germline V gene data show CDR1 as ENHRY and CDR2 as SYGVKD. CDR3 size: 14 residues. Deletions cut 4 bases from V and 6 bases from J, with 16 bases between. DNA of the CDR3: TGTGCCATCAGTGCCGAGGGGGACGTCGGCGAGCAGTACTTC. This sequence encodes CAISAEGDVGEQYF.

Note on this clone: Within the sample, other DNA sequences also encode this same CDR3. The gene calls are TRBV18 and TRBJ2-7; D is ambiguous. V gave up 3 bases and J gave up 0 bases, with 3 bases separating them. CDR3 length: 12 amino acids. From germline, CDR1 is KGHSH and CDR2 LQKENI. The CDR3 region is CASSPGSYEQYF. The CDR3 DNA reads as TGTGCCAGCTCACCCGGCTCCTACGAGCAGTACTTC.

The chain employs TRBV6-5 and TRBJ2-1; 11 nucleotides match TRBD2. Trimming at V came to 5 bases and at J to 7 bases, leaving 7 bases not matched to a gene. Germline V gene data show CDR1 as MNHEY and CDR2 as SVGAGI. This CDR3 has 15 amino acids. CDR3 in amino acids: CASSPLAGGKNEQFF. In nucleotides, the CDR3 is TGTGCCAGCAGTCCGCTAGCGGGGGGAAAAAATGAGCAGTTCTTC.

For this clone: The junction does not match germline at one end; this may be a read error. Other DNA sequences in this sample translate to the same CDR3. The genes are TRBV7-2 and TRBJ2-1, with TRBD2 identical over 12 bases. Germline-derived CDR1 and CDR2 are SGHTA and FQGNSA. This CDR3 comprises 15 residues. The CDR3 loop is CASSLAGGPYNEQFF. The DNA of the CDR3 is TGTGCCAGCAGCCTAGCGGGGGGGCCCTACAATGAGCAGTTCTTC.

CDR3 sequence: CASSRGLEGREQFF. The DNA of the CDR3 is TGCGCCAGCAGCCGCGGACTGGAAGGCCGTGAGCAGTTCTTC. This sequence joins TRBV4-3 and TRBJ2-1, with D possibly matching TRBD2 (5 bases). The CDR3 has 14 residues. The ends were cut back, 4 bases at V and 9 bases at J, with 16 bases in the middle. The germline CDR1 and CDR2 sequences are LGHNA and YSLEER.

The chain combines TRBV5-1 with TRBJ2-6; D gene ambiguous. Looked up from germline, CDR1 is SGHRS and CDR2 is YFSETQ. The CDR3 covers 16 residues. V was clipped by 2 bases and J by 0 bases, with 9 bases between them. The CDR3 sequence is CASSFPNLSGANVLTF. CDR3 DNA sequence: TGCGCCAGCAGCTTCCCCAATCTCTCTGGGGCCAACGTCCTGACTTTC.

The chain is built from TRBV7-9 and TRBJ2-5; a possible D gene is TRBD1 (5 bases). The V end was cut by 6 bases, the J end by 3 bases, with 14 bases between. The CDR3 is 14 residues long. CDR1 and CDR2 (germline): SEHNR, FQNEAQ (reference sequence). The CDR3 loop reads CASRPGHSKETQYF. CDR3 nucleotide sequence: TGTGCCAGCAGACCAGGACACTCAAAAGAGACCCAGTACTTC.